This T cell receptor beta chain was obtained from a study of cytomegalovirus exposure and HLA in healthy donors. To note about this clone: Antigen unknown.

Method: immunoSEQ multiplex PCR; TCRdb's copy keeps in-frame clones and lacks some. The sample yields tens of thousands of clones, about nine tenths seen once. Findings and caveats of the study: CMV antigen specificity was confirmed in vitro for a few CMV-associated chains. Per published reports, the classifier diagnosed cytomegalovirus status with high specificity and sensitivity.

The CDR3 contains 15 residues. Germline V CDR1 and CDR2: KGHSH, LQKENI. V shed 4 bases and J shed 3 bases, with 15 bases lying between them. This sequence originates from a woman between 18 and 29 years old in good health and CMV-seropositive. Sequenced input: PBMCs. This sequence joins TRBV18 and TRBJ2-5; D is perhaps TRBD2 (5 bases). CDR3 loop: CASSLDGRRKETQYF. The CDR3 nucleotides read TGTGCCAGCTCACTAGATGGACGGAGGAAAGAGACCCAGTACTTC.